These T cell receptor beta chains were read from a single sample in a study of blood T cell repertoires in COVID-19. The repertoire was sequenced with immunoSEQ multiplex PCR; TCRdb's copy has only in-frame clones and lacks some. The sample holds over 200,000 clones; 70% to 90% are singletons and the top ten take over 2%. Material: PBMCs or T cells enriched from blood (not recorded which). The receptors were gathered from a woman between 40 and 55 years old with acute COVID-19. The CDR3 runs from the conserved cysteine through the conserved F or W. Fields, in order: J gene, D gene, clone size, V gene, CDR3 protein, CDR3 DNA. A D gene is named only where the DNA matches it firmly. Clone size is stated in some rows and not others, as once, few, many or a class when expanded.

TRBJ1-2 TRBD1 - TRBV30 CAWSKGQGIGYTF TGTGCCTGGAGTAAGGGACAGGGGATTGGCTACACCTTC
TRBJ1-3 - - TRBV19 CASIGNTIYF TGTGCCAGTATAGGAAACACCATATATTTT
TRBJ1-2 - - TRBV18 CASSRLTGANYGYTF TGTGCCAGCTCACGTCTTACCGGGGCTAACTATGGCTACACCTTC
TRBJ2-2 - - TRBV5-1 CASSLVLGGTGELFF TGCGCCAGCAGCTTGGTACTAGGGGGCACCGGGGAGCTGTTTTTT
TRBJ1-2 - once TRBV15 CATRTDPGLYGYTF TGTGCCACCCGTACCGATCCAGGCCTCTATGGCTACACCTTC
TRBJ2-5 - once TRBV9 CASSVEGVGAKETQYF TGTGCCAGCAGCGTAGAGGGCGTGGGGGCAAAAGAGACCCAGTACTTC
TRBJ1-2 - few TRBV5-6 CASSPLRQATGYTF TGTGCCAGCAGCCCTCTCCGACAGGCAACTGGCTACACCTTC
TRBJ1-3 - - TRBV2 CASTSGLRQTTSSGNTIYF TGTGCCAGCACATCTGGACTACGACAGACAACAAGCTCTGGAAACACCATATATTTT
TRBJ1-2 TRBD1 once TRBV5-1 CASSPGGTGSTSLHGYTF TGCGCCAGCAGTCCCGGGGGGACAGGGTCAACCTCCTTACATGGCTACACCTTC
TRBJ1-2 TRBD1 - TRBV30 CAWSLRGPNYGYTF TGTGCCTGGAGTCTCAGGGGGCCTAACTATGGCTACACCTTC
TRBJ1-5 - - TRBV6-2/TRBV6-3 CASSRGGGQPQHF TGTGCCAGCAGTAGAGGGGGGGGTCAGCCCCAGCATTTT
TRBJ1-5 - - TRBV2 CASRIDRSRDPSNQPQHF TGTGCCAGCAGGATCGACAGGTCGAGGGATCCAAGCAATCAGCCCCAGCATTTT
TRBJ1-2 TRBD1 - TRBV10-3 CAITGTGEGYTF TGTGCCATCACCGGGACAGGGGAAGGCTACACCTTC
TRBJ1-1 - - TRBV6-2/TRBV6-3 CASSYYDRSEAFF TGTGCCAGCAGTTACTATGACAGATCTGAAGCTTTCTTT
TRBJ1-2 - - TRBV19 CASSPDGTLGYTF TGTGCCAGTAGCCCGGACGGGACTCTTGGCTACACCTTC
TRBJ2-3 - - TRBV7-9 CASSLVLGRSDTQYF TGTGCCAGCAGCTTAGTGCTGGGGAGGTCAGATACGCAGTATTTT
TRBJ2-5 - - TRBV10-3 CAISDSGRGVQGTQYF TGTGCCATCAGTGATTCGGGCAGGGGTGTTCAGGGGACCCAGTACTTC
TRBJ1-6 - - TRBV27 CASSSRRIGNSPLHF TGTGCCAGCAGTTCGCGACGCATCGGGAATTCACCCCTCCACTTT
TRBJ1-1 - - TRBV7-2 CASSMDTRNTEAFF TGTGCCAGCAGCATGGACACCAGGAACACTGAAGCTTTCTTT
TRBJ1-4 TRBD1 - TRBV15 CATSRGVTGGTNEKLFF TGTGCCACCAGCAGAGGCGTGACAGGGGGAACTAATGAAAAACTGTTTTTT
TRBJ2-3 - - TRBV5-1 CASSWEGQRSDTQYF TGCGCCAGCAGCTGGGAAGGACAGAGATCAGATACGCAGTATTTT
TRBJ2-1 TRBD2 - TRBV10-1 CASSEGLAHEQFF TGCGCCAGCAGTGAAGGACTAGCGCATGAGCAGTTCTTC
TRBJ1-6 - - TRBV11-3 CASSLVVDSPLHF TGTGCCAGCAGCTTAGTCGTAGATTCACCCCTCCACTTT